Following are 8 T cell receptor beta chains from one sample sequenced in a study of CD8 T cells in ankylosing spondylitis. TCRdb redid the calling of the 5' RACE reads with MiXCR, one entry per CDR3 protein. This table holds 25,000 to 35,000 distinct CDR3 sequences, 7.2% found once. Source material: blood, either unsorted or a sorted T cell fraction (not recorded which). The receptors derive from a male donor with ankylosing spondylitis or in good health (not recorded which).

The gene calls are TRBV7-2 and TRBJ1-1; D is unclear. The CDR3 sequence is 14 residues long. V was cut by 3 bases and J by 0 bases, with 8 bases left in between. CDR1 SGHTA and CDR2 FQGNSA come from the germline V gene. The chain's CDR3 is CASSLVQMNTEAFF. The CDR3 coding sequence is TGTGCCAGCAGCTTGGTCCAGATGAACACTGAAGCTTTCTTT.

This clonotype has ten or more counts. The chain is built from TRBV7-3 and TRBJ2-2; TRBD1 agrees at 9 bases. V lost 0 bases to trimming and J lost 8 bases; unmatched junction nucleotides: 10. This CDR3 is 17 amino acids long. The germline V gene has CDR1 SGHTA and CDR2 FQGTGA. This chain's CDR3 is CASSLTATGGAKGELFF. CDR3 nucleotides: TGTGCCAGCAGCTTAACGGCCACAGGGGGCGCGAAAGGGGAGCTGTTTTTT.

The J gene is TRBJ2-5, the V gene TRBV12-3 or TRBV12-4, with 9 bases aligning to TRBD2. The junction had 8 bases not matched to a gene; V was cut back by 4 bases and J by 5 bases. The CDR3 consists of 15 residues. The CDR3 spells CASSWAGGPWETQYF. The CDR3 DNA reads TGTGCCAGCAGTTGGGCGGGAGGGCCGTGGGAGACCCAGTACTTC.

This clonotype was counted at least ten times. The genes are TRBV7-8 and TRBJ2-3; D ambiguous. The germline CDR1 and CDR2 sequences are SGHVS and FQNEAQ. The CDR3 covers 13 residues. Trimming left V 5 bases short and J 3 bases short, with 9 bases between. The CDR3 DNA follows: TGTGCCAGCAGCATAGGACGGACAGATACGCAGTATTTT. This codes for CASSIGRTDTQYF.

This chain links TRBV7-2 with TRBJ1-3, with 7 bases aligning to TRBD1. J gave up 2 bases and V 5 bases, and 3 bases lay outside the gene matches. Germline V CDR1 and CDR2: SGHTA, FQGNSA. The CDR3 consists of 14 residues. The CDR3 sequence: CASSLDRTGNTIYF. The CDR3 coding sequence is TGTGCCAGCAGCCTGGACAGGACTGGAAACACCATATATTTT. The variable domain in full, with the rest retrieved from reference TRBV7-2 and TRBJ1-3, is GAGVSQSPSNKVTEKGKDVELRCDPISGHTALYWYRQSLGQGLEFLIYFQGNSAPDKSGLPSDRFSAERTGGSVSTLTIQRTQQEDSAVYLCASSLDRTGNTIYFGEGSWLTVV.

As DNA, the CDR3 is TGTGCCAGCAGCGTTTCAGTGGCCAACAATGAGCAGTTCTTC. Translating it yields CASSVSVANNEQFF. This chain joins TRBV11-2 and TRBJ2-1; D remains ambiguous. Trimming took off 5 bases at V and 5 bases at J, with 13 bases between the two ends. CDR3 length: 14 amino acids. CDR1 and CDR2 from the germline V gene are SGHAT and FQNNGV. The full variable domain, completed using reference TRBV11-2 and TRBJ2-1, is EAGVAQSPRYKIIEKRQSVAFWCNPISGHATLYWYQQILGQGPKLLIQFQNNGVVDDSQLPKDRFSAERLKGVDSTLKIQPAKLEDSAVYLCASSVSVANNEQFFGPGTRLTVL.

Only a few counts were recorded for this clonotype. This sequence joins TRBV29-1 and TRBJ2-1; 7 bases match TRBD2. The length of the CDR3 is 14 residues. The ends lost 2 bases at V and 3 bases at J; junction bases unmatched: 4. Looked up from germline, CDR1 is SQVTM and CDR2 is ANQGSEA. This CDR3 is CSVERLADYNEQFF. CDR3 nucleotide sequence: TGCAGCGTTGAACGACTAGCAGACTACAATGAGCAGTTCTTC.

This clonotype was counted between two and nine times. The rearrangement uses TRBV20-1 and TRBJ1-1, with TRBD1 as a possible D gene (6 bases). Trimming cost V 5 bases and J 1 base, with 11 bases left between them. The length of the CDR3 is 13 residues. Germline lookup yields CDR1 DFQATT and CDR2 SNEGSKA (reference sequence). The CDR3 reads CSAPGETNTEAFF. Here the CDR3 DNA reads TGCAGTGCTCCAGGGGAAACGAACACTGAAGCTTTCTTT.